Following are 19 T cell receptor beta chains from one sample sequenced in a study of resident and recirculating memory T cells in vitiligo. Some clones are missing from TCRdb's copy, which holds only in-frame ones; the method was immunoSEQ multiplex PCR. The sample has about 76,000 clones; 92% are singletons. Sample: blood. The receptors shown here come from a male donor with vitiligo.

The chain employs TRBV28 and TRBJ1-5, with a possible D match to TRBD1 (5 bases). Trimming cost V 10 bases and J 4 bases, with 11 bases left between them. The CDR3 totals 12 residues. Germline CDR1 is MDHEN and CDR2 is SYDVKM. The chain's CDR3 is CAIQGLNQPQHF. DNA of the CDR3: TGTGCCATCCAGGGCTTGAATCAGCCCCAGCATTTT. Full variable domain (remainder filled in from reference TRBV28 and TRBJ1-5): DVKVTQSSRYLVKRTGEKVFLECVQDMDHENMFWYRQDPGLGLRLIYFSYDVKMKEKGDIPEGYSVSREKKERFSLILESASTNQTSMYLCAIQGLNQPQHFGDGTRLSIL.

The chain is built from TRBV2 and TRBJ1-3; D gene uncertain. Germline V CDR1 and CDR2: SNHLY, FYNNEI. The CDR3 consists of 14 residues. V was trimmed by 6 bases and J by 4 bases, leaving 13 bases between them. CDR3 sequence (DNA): TGTGCCAGCAGGGGAGGGAGCCCCGGAAACACCATATATTTT. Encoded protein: CASRGGSPGNTIYF.

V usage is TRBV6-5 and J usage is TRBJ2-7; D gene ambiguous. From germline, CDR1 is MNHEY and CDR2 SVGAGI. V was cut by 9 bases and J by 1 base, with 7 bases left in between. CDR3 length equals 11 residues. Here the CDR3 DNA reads TGTGCCAGTCGCAGGTCCTACGAGCAGTACTTC. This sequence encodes CASRRSYEQYF.

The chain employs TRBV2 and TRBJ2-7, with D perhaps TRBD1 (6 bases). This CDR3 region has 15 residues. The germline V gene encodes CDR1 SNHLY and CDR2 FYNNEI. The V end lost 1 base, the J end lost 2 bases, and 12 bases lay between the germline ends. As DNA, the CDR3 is TGTGCCAGCAGTGAAGGTTACAGGGTCCCCTACGAGCAGTACTTC. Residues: CASSEGYRVPYEQYF.

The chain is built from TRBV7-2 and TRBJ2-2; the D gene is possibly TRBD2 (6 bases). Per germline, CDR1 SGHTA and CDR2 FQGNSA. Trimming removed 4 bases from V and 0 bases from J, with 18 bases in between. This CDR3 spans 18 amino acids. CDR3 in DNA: TGTGCCAGCAGCTGGAATTCCCGGGACTCCGCGAACACCGGGGAGCTGTTTTTT. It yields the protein CASSWNSRDSANTGELFF.

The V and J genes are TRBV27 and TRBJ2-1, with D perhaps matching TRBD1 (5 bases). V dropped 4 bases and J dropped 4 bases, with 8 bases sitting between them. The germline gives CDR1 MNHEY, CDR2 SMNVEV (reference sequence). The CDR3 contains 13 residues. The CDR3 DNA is TGTGCCAGCAGTTACAGGAATTACAATGAGCAGTTCTTC. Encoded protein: CASSYRNYNEQFF.

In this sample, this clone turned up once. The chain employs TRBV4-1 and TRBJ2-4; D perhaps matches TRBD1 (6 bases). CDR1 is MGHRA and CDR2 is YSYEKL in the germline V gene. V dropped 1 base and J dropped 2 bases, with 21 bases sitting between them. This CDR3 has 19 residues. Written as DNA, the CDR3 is TGCGCCAGCAGCCAAGTCCGGAACAGGGTTAATATCTCCAAAAACATTCAGTACTTC. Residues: CASSQVRNRVNISKNIQYF.

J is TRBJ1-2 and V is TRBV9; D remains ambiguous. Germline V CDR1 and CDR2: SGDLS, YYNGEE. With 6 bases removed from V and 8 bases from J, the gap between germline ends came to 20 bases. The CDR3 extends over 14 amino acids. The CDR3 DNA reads TGTGCCAGCACCGAGAGGGAGACCGAATGGGGCTACACCTTC. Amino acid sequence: CASTERETEWGYTF. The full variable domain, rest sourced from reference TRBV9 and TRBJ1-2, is DSGVTQTPKHLITATGQRVTLRCSPRSGDLSVYWYQQSLDQGLQFLIQYYNGEERAKGNILERFSAQQFPDLHSELNLSSLELGDSALYFCASTERETEWGYTFGSGTRLTVV.

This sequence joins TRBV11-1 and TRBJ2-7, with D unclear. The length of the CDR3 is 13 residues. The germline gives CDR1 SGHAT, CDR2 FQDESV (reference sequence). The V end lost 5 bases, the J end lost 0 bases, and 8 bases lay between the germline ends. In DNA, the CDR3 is TGTGCCAGCAGCAGCCACCTCTCCTACGAGCAGTACTTC. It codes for CASSSHLSYEQYF.

CDR3 in amino acids: CACNLGAAGEAFF. CDR3 sequence (DNA): TGTGCCTGCAATTTAGGAGCTGCGGGAGAAGCTTTCTTT. This rearrangement joins TRBV6-5 to TRBJ1-1; no definite D call. V gave up 11 bases and J gave up 8 bases, with 21 bases separating them. Germline CDR1 reads MNHEY; CDR2 reads SVGAGI. The CDR3 length is 13 residues.

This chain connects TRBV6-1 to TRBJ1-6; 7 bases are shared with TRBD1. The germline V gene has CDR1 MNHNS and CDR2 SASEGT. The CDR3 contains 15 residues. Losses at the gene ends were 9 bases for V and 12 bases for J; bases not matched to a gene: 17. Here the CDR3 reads CASTGTAGPIEPLHF. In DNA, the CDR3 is TGTGCCAGTACCGGGACAGCAGGGCCAATAGAACCCCTCCACTTT.

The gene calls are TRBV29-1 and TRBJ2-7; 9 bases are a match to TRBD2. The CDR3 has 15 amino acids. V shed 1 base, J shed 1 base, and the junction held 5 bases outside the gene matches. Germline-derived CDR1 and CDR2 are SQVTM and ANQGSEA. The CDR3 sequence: CSVEGSGGRSYEQYF. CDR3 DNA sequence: TGCAGCGTTGAAGGTAGCGGGGGCAGGTCCTACGAGCAGTACTTC.

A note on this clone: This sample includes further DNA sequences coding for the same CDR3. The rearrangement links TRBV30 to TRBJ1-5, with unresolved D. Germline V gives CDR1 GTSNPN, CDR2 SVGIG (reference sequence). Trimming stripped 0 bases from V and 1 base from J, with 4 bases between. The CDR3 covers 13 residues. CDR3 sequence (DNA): TGTGCCTGGAGTGTGCAGAGCAATCAGCCCCAGCATTTT. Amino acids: CAWSVQSNQPQHF.

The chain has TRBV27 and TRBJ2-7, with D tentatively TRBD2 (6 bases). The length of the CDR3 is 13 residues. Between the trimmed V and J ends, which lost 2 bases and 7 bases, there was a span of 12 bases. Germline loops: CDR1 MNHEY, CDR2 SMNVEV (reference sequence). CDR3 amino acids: CASSLARGGEQYF. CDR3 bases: TGTGCCAGCAGTTTAGCCCGTGGAGGGGAGCAGTACTTC.

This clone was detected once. The CDR3 sequence: CASGPGGTNYEQYF. DNA of the CDR3: TGCGCCAGCGGTCCCGGGGGGACTAACTACGAGCAGTACTTC. The genes are TRBV5-1 and TRBJ2-7, with 7 bases lining up with TRBD2. V shed 7 bases, J shed 3 bases, and the junction held 10 bases outside the gene matches. The CDR3 has 14 amino acids. Germline loops: CDR1 SGHRS, CDR2 YFSETQ. Using reference TRBV5-1 and TRBJ2-7 for the parts outside the CDR3, the full variable domain is KAGVTQTPRYLIKTRGQQVTLSCSPISGHRSVSWYQQTPGQGLQFLFEYFSETQRNKGNFPGRFSGRQFSNSRSEMNVSTLELGDSALYLCASGPGGTNYEQYFGPGTRLTVT.

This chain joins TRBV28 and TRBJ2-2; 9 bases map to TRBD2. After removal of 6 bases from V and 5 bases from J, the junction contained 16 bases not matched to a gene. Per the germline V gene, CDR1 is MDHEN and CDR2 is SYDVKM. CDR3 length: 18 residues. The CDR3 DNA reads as TGTGCCAGCAGGGGGGGTAGCGGGAGCCCCCCGACAACCGGGGAGCTGTTTTTT. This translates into CASRGGSGSPPTTGELFF. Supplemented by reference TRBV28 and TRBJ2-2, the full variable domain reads DVKVTQSSRYLVKRTGEKVFLECVQDMDHENMFWYRQDPGLGLRLIYFSYDVKMKEKGDIPEGYSVSREKKERFSLILESASTNQTSMYLCASRGGSGSPPTTGELFFGEGSRLTVL.

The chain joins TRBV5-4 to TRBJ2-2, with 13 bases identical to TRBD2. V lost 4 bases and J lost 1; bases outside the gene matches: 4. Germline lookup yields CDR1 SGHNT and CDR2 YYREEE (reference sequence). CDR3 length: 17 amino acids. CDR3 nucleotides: TGTGCCAGCAGCAAACTAGCGGGAGGGCTGAACACCGGGGAGCTGTTTTTT. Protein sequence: CASSKLAGGLNTGELFF.

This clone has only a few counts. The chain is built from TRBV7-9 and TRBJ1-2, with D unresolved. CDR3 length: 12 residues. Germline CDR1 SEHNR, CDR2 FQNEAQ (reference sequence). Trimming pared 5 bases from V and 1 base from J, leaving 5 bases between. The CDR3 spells CASSRSNYGYTF. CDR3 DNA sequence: TGTGCCAGCAGCCGTAGTAACTATGGCTACACCTTC.

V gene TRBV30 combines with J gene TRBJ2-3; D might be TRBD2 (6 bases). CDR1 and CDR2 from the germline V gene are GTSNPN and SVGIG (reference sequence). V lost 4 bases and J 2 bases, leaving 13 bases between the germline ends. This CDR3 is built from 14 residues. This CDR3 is CAWNSLRDTDTQYF. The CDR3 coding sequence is TGTGCCTGGAACTCGCTGCGGGACACAGATACGCAGTATTTT. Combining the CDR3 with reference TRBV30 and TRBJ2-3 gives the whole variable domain SQTIHQWPATLVQPVGSPLSLECTVEGTSNPNLYWYRQAAGRGLQLLFYSVGIGQISSEVPQNLSASRPQDRQFILSSKKLLLSDSGFYLCAWNSLRDTDTQYFGPGTRLTVL.